This T cell receptor (beta chain) stems from a study of shared clonotypes between healthy human individuals (dated by TCRdb to about 2020). Regarding the study in general: A few men and a couple of women, aged 18 to 49 years, made up the cohort. For each donor, CD4 naive and CD4 memory were each given three plates, CD8 naive was given two plates, and CD8 memory was given one plate. To estimate repertoire size and how much clonotypes are shared between individuals, the study performed deep sequencing of blood TCR repertoires from a handful of healthy adults. To increase sequencing depth and limit assay-specific biases, TCR repertoire library preparation and sequencing were carried out by different laboratories using diverse techniques. Per donor, leukapheresis produced somewhere between about 0.94 and 9.5 billion PBMCs.

The junction shows trimming of 0 bases on V and 4 bases on J, plus 7 bases between the germline ends. Sequences SGHDT (CDR1) and YYEEEE (CDR2) are obtained from the germline V gene. The CDR3, cysteine through phenylalanine, is 13 amino acids long. Just CDR3 DNA is preserved here, 39 bases in frame from base 1. CD8 naive samples were obtained by positive selection for CCR7 among CD45RO-negative cells, yielding a CD45RA+CCR7+ population from which TemRA cells were excluded. The donors were healthy, HIV-negative adults who had no recently reported acute infections or vaccinations. Every donor was a Caucasian adult living in Nashville, Tennessee, USA. Blood was obtained by leukapheresis, after which PBMCs were separated by Ficoll-Histopaque density gradient centrifugation and cryopreserved in liquid nitrogen vapor phase. Analytical flow cytometry was used to check the purity and quantity of each magnetically sorted T cell population. Genomic DNA was isolated from every sorted fraction and measured by UV absorbance on a Nanodrop 2000c.

Points on this clone: The target of this receptor is not known. Base qualities are not recorded, but no much larger clone differs from it by a single base. The sample contains more than one DNA sequence encoding this CDR3.

Findings and caveats that apply to the study as a whole: Roughly 5% of naive CD4, 3.5% of naive CD8, approximately 2.2% of memory CD4, and about 0.4% of memory CD8 clonotypes were shared across a few donors. Naive subsets generally had larger estimated clonotype richness than memory subsets did. Sampling was limited to blood, and TCR repertoires in tissue likely differ from TCR repertoires in blood. Rarefaction of sorted-subset datasets indicated incomplete sequencing despite the large sequencing depth. Because the study included a small number of donors, the genetic and exposure-history diversity represented was limited. Based on pairwise subsampling, the degree of clonotype sharing among donors was expected to be affected by sequencing depth. Compared with non-shared clonotypes, the clonotypes found in all four sorted-subset donors had higher generation probabilities.

TCR CDR3 regions were amplified from genomic DNA by multiplex PCR using the deep immunoSEQ assay. For each cell subset, the extracted genomic DNA was distributed evenly across all wells of several immunoSEQ 96-well plates, and each plate served as one replicate. For sorted subsets, around 200 ng genomic DNA, equal to tens of thousands of T cell genomes, was loaded into each replicate PCR. Purified libraries were measured with a Qubit 3.0 fluorometer, size-checked on a Bioanalyzer 2100, and measured again with the KAPA Library Quantification kit. A separate single-read 150-cycle Illumina NextSeq 550 flow cell was used to sequence each immunoSEQ 96-well plate. Turning to the authors' computational methods: Because the immunoSEQ output included only junctional sequences and no quality scores, the filtering could not be the same as the filtering used for full-length reads. Sequences were annotated with PyIR, a Python wrapper for IgBLAST v1.9, using IMGT germline references to assign V/J genes and CDR3. Reads were filtered out if the reads had weak V/J assignments (E-value above 1e-6), no CDR3, stop codons, out-of-frame junctions, or ambiguous translated residues. V3J clonotypes were defined as sequences sharing an identical inferred V gene, J gene, and CDR3 amino acid sequence. Percentage overlap between repertoires was computed as shared unique clonotypes divided by the size of the smaller repertoire. Richness of each repertoire was evaluated using RTK rarefaction, the Chao1 estimator, and Recon v2.1 estimates of unobserved clonotypes. Generation probabilities were computed with OLGA for all TCRbeta clonotypes obtained by the gDNA method from several donors. TCRdb provides this immuneACCESS table in a form limited to in-frame rearrangements. Some clones are lacking; in checked studies, under half of them reflect an unresolved V gene, and why the rest are absent is not known. Clonal size and the V and J genes are those of that table, whereas D and trimming came from the DNA. This sample is represented by some 2,100,000 clones; 85% to 95% of them were singletons. In total, the top ten clones hold under 2% of the sample.

This receptor was identified in a man between 18 and 29 years old in good health. Some clones in this sample may be carry-over from other donors' samples. The sequencing input was naive CD8+ T cells from PBMCs. What this sample's cell subset or site label stands for: CD45RA+CCR7+. The rearranged chain carries TRBV5-6 and TRBJ1-2, with an unclear D gene assignment. The CDR3 protein: CASSLGDTYGYTF. Here is the DNA: TGTGCCAGCAGCTTGGGGGATACCTATGGCTACACCTTC.